These 9 T cell receptor beta chains were all obtained from the same sample, sequenced in a study of T cell responses to AZD1222 COVID-19 vaccine. Profiled with immunoSEQ multiplex PCR; TCRdb holds only in-frame clones, not every one. Of more than 100,000 clones listed, under 90% are singletons. This specimen consisted of peripheral blood, obtained on day 0 of AZD1222 vaccination. The receptors originated from an adult in good health.

The chain carries TRBV28 and TRBJ1-2, with 8 bases fitting TRBD1. The CDR3 length is 15 residues. Germline V gene lookup returns CDR1 MDHEN and CDR2 SYDVKM. Trimming took 7 bases from V and 5 from J; bases not matched to a gene: 12. In DNA form, the CDR3 reads TGTGCCAGCATGATCTCTGGGACAGGAGGATATGGCTACACCTTC. This encodes CASMISGTGGYGYTF.

V is TRBV24-1 and J is TRBJ2-3, with D possibly matching TRBD2 (6 bases). The CDR3 is 11 amino acids. Germline CDR1 reads KGHDR; CDR2 reads SFDVKD. V dropped 9 bases and J dropped 3 bases, with 6 bases sitting between them. This CDR3 reads CATGGTDTQYF. In nucleotides, the CDR3 is TGTGCCACCGGGGGGACAGATACGCAGTATTTT.

The V gene is TRBV12-3 or TRBV12-4, the J gene TRBJ2-7; D is possibly TRBD2 (6 bases). This CDR3 has 12 amino acids. The V and J ends lost 5 bases and 6 bases respectively, with 11 bases between them. This CDR3 is CASSIGSVEQYF. The CDR3, as DNA: TGTGCCAGCAGTATCGGGAGTGTCGAGCAGTACTTC.

This chain connects TRBV7-6 to TRBJ2-5, with 9 bases matching TRBD2. The CDR3 contains 15 residues. CDR1 SGHVS and CDR2 FNYEAQ come from the germline V gene. V lost 8 bases to trimming and J lost 5 bases; unmatched junction nucleotides: 12. The CDR3 DNA is TGTGCCAGCTCGGATGGCGGGGGGGCCGGGGAGACCCAGTACTTC. Its translation is CASSDGGGAGETQYF.

The V and J genes are TRBV7-2 and TRBJ1-2; D gene uncertain. With 2 bases removed from V and 7 bases from J, the gap between germline ends came to 17 bases. The CDR3 spans 15 residues. In germline, CDR1 is SGHTA, CDR2 FQGNSA. The CDR3 DNA sequence: TGTGCCAGCAGCTTACGGTCCTCGGTGGCAGGTGGCTACACCTTC. Translated: CASSLRSSVAGGYTF.

This chain links TRBV11-3 with TRBJ2-5; no reliable D call. This CDR3 contains 14 residues. CDR1 and CDR2 (germline): SGHNT, YENEEA. V lost 0 bases to trimming and J lost 5 bases, with 10 bases between them. Here the CDR3 reads CASSLDSPRETQYF. The CDR3 DNA sequence: TGTGCCAGCAGCTTAGATAGCCCTAGGGAGACCCAGTACTTC.

The chain carries TRBV5-4 and TRBJ2-7; D ambiguous. Germline V CDR1 and CDR2: SGHNT, YYREEE (reference sequence). V lost 3 bases and J lost 5, with 12 bases in between. CDR3 length: 13 residues. The CDR3 protein is CASSSRGVDEQYF. The CDR3, as DNA: TGTGCCAGCAGCTCCCGTGGGGTGGACGAGCAGTACTTC.

This clone was picked up a small number of times. The chain recombines TRBV5-1 with TRBJ1-4; 9 positions agree with TRBD1. The V gene's germline CDR1 is SGHRS and CDR2 YFSETQ. This CDR3 is 15 amino acids long. The trim removed 4 bases at V and 5 bases at J, leaving 6 bases unmatched. CDR3 amino acids: CASSRSGQGNEKLFF. The CDR3 nucleotides read TGCGCCAGCAGCCGATCAGGACAGGGGAATGAAAAACTGTTTTTT.

The V call is TRBV30, the J call TRBJ2-7; D gene unclear. Trimming took 3 bases from V and 7 from J, leaving 16 bases between them. The CDR3 loop spans 13 amino acids. Germline assignment: CDR1 GTSNPN and CDR2 SVGIG (reference sequence). Here the CDR3 DNA reads TGTGCCTGGAGCCACGGGCAGACTGGAGAGCAGTACTTC. It yields the protein CAWSHGQTGEQYF.